This TCR beta chain was captured in a study of blood T cell repertoires in COVID-19. Study summary: Spain, Italy and the United States supplied samples that represented acute and convalescent COVID-19. In each case, the material was cDNA or gDNA derived from T cells, B-cell-depleted T cells, or PBMCs.

Original processing methods: Quantification of nucleated cells was approximated via reference gene primer amplification. TCRdb keeps only in-frame clones here, not all; method: immunoSEQ multiplex PCR. V, J and clone size reflect that table, while D and trimming were determined from the DNA. The sample has around 120,000 clones, 85% to 90% seen once. This clone was recorded a few times. The germline V and J ends were trimmed by 4 bases and 0 bases, with 12 bases remaining between them. Germline loops: CDR1 SGHAT, CDR2 FQNNGV. The CDR3 totals 15 residues. The sequence was obtained from a human donor in a cohort sampled during active COVID-19. The sample was peripheral blood. This chain connects TRBV11-2 to TRBJ1-1; possible D gene TRBD1, 5 bases. In DNA form, the CDR3 reads TGTGCCAGCAGCTCTCAAGGACACATGAACACTGAAGCTTTCTTT. Residues: CASSSQGHMNTEAFF.